This T cell receptor beta chain was sequenced during a study of blood T cell repertoires in COVID-19 (dated by TCRdb to about 2020). Regarding the study in general: The collaborator samples originated in the United States, Italy and Spain and spanned the acute and convalescent phases of COVID-19. The material from the prospective study consisted of cDNA or gDNA derived from T cells, B-cell-depleted T cells, or PBMCs. The dataset comprised deeply sampled blood TCRbeta repertoires from subjects exposed to, actively infected with, or recovered from COVID-19. The repertoires were released in a freely available public database intended as a resource for research on the immune response to SARS-CoV-2. Samples came from the ongoing ImmuneRACE study (first 160 participants) plus 1,254 subjects from 6 global collaborators. Nearly every sample came with metadata listing a de-identified subject ID, COVID-19 status, age in years and sex. HLA class I and class II types, where available, came from metadata supplied by the sample provider rather than from assay-based typing.

The CDR3 numbers 18 residues from cysteine through phenylalanine. Of the read, only the CDR3 DNA is kept; its 54 bases are in frame from base 1. CDR1 and CDR2, per the germline V gene, are SGHRS and YFSETQ. V ends up 4 bases short and J 5 bases short, with an unmatched junction base count of 16. TCRbeta CDR3 regions were amplified from genomic DNA using the immunoSEQ Assay, a bias-controlled multiplex PCR. As for the authors' bioinformatics: Nucleated cell counts per sample were estimated from amplification of reference gene primers within the assay. To quantify the absolute abundance of each unique TCRbeta CDR3 rearrangement, sequence reads were collapsed and filtered. For each sample, productive Simpson clonality was calculated as the square root of Simpson's diversity index over productive rearrangements. Imported from immuneACCESS, the table was reduced by TCRdb to in-frame sequences with V and J called. These copies leave out some clones; in studies compared against another copy, an unresolved V gene accounts for under half, and the cause of the remainder is not known. V, J and clone size reflect that table, while D and trimming were determined from the DNA. The sample table shows 200,000 to 300,000 clones, and roughly 79% are seen once. The top ten hold 1.5% to 2% of the sample.

Whole blood was collected in K2EDTA tubes by collaborating institutions according to the institutions' own protocols. For TCRbeta analysis, collaborators shipped samples in one of three forms: frozen whole blood, isolated PBMCs, or DNA extracted from either of those sample types. The paper as a whole reports these results and caveats: The amount of clinical and demographic metadata varied by source and participant and was provided uncurated.

Of note for this clone: It lacks a known antigen. The sample holds no much larger clone one base away, and base qualities are not on file.

The chain is encoded by TRBV5-1 joined to TRBJ2-5; 11 of the junction bases match TRBD2. Material: peripheral blood. The clonotype was recovered from a woman older than 75 with acute or convalescent COVID-19. The CDR3 loop reads CASSARGLAGTTLETQYF. The nucleotide sequence is TGCGCCAGCAGCGCCCGAGGACTAGCGGGTACTACACTCGAGACCCAGTACTTC.